What follows are 31 T cell receptor beta chains derived from one specimen sequenced in a study of Graves' ophthalmopathy and Graves' hyperthyroidism. Amplification from RNA transcripts yielded the TCR beta CDR3 regions. After a first-round RT-PCR with HTBI primers, a second-round multiplex PCR was run. MiXCR, run by TCRdb on the multiplex PCR reads, gives a single entry per CDR3 protein. The sample yields around 590,000 distinct CDR3 sequences, 39% seen once. The sample was peripheral blood or thyroid tissue (not recorded which). The receptor set was obtained from an adult man with Graves' hyperthyroidism.

The V gene is TRBV14, the J gene TRBJ2-5; D possibly corresponds to TRBD1 (6 bases). Trimming took 5 bases from V and 0 from J, leaving 16 bases between them. CDR1 and CDR2 (germline): SGHDN, FVKESK. This CDR3 is built from 16 residues. CDR3 residues: CASSLGGTTHQETQYF. DNA of the CDR3: TGTGCCAGCAGCTTGGGTGGGACAACCCACCAAGAGACCCAGTACTTC. Based on the CDR3 plus reference TRBV14 and TRBJ2-5, the full variable domain is EAGVTQFPSHSVIEKGQTVTLRCDPISGHDNLYWYRRVMGKEIKFLLHFVKESKQDESGMPNNRFLAERTGGTYSTLKVQPAELEDSGVYFCASSLGGTTHQETQYFGPGTRLLVL.

This clonotype was found once. The V call is TRBV20-1, the J call TRBJ2-5; 9 bases fit TRBD1. From germline, CDR1 is DFQATT and CDR2 SNEGSKA (reference sequence). The CDR3 totals 12 residues. The CDR3 here is CSGTGLKETQYF. CDR3 sequence (DNA): TGCAGCGGGACAGGGTTAAAGGAGACCCAGTACTTC.

This clonotype was recorded many times. The chain is built from TRBV29-1 and TRBJ1-1; 7 bases map to TRBD1. The CDR3 length is 13 residues. Unmatched junction bases numbered 3, after V lost 3 bases and J lost 2 bases. From germline, CDR1 is SQVTM and CDR2 ANQGSEA. The CDR3 spells CSVETGRNTEAFF. The DNA of the CDR3 is TGCAGCGTTGAGACAGGGCGTAACACTGAAGCTTTCTTT.

The rearrangement joins TRBV20-1 to TRBJ2-3, with 7 bases that match TRBD1. After removal of 3 bases from V and 8 bases from J, the junction contained 11 bases not matched to a gene. Germline CDR1 is DFQATT and CDR2 is SNEGSKA (reference sequence). The CDR3 is 14 amino acids. CDR3 bases: TGCAGTGCTAGTTTTTCCCCAGGGGGAGTTACGCAGTATTTT. As protein: CSASFSPGGVTQYF.

The chain is built from TRBV2 and TRBJ2-5; tentatively, D is TRBD2 (6 bases). Trimming shortened V by 4 bases and J by 1 base, and 16 bases separated the two germline ends. Germline V gene sequence: CDR1 SNHLY, CDR2 FYNNEI. The CDR3 extends over 16 amino acids. The DNA for the CDR3 is TGTGCCAGCAGTGCTTGGAAACTAGCCTCCCAAGAGACCCAGTACTTC. Amino acid sequence: CASSAWKLASQETQYF.

The count of this clonotype is one. This may be a read error, as it is one base from a much larger clone. Because it lacks the conserved phenylalanine or tryptophan at the end, this CDR3 is likely a read error. The chain uses TRBV9 and TRBJ1-2; 7 bases are shared with TRBD1. Germline V gene data show CDR1 as SGDLS and CDR2 as YYNGEE. This CDR3 region has 15 residues. The J segment lost 0 bases and the V segment lost 7 bases, leaving 9 bases of the junction unmatched. The CDR3 sequence: CASAWGGTANYGYTL. The CDR3 DNA reads as TGTGCCAGCGCTTGGGGAGGGACAGCTAACTATGGCTACACCCTC.

V gene TRBV10-3 combines with J gene TRBJ1-4; D possibly corresponds to TRBD1 (6 bases). Germline-derived CDR1 and CDR2 are ENHRY and SYGVKD. V was shortened by 10 bases and J by 7 bases, with 19 bases between the two germline ends. The CDR3 consists of 14 residues. The CDR3 nucleotides are TGTGCCAGCAGCTTTACAGGGTTGAGTGAAAAACTGTTTTTT. Amino acid sequence: CASSFTGLSEKLFF.

This sequence joins TRBV20-1 and TRBJ1-1; D possibly corresponds to TRBD1 (6 bases). The germline gives CDR1 DFQATT, CDR2 SNEGSKA (reference sequence). V was clipped by 8 bases and J by 6 bases, with 13 bases between them. This CDR3 contains 11 residues. CDR3 coding DNA: TGCAGTCCTACAACAGGGTCTGAAGCTTTCTTT. Protein sequence: CSPTTGSEAFF.

Ten or more counts support this clonotype. The V gene is TRBV6-6, the J gene TRBJ1-3, with D possibly TRBD1 on 5 matching bases. This CDR3 region has 14 residues. Trimming removed 2 bases from V and 4 bases from J, with 9 bases in between. Germline-derived CDR1 and CDR2 are MNHNY and SVGAGI (reference sequence). CDR3 amino acids: CASSYAGPGNTIYF. The CDR3 coding sequence is TGTGCCAGCAGTTACGCAGGGCCCGGAAACACCATATATTTT.

The chain employs TRBV10-3 and TRBJ2-5; 8 bases map to TRBD2. Trimming cost V 3 bases and J 5 bases; bases outside gene matches: 8. The CDR3 is 15 amino acids. CDR1 is ENHRY and CDR2 is SYGVKD in the germline V gene. The CDR3, as DNA: TGTGCCATCAGTGATGCCAGCGGGGGCCGGGAGACCCAGTACTTC. Protein sequence: CAISDASGGRETQYF.

The J gene is TRBJ2-3, the V gene TRBV12-3 or TRBV12-4, with TRBD2 matching 11 bases. The length of the CDR3 is 15 residues. The V segment lost 6 bases and the J segment 6 bases; nucleotides outside the gene matches: 8. The CDR3 DNA reads as TGTGCCAGCAGCCTCGGGACTAGCGGTCGGGATACGCAGTATTTT. Residues: CASSLGTSGRDTQYF.

This clonotype was seen repeatedly, ten times or more. This chain joins TRBV7-6 and TRBJ2-7; D perhaps matches TRBD2 (7 bases). Germline V gene sequence: CDR1 SGHVS, CDR2 FNYEAQ. The CDR3 is made up of 14 amino acids. V was pared by 1 base and J by 2 bases, with 9 bases between. The CDR3 bases are TGTGCCAGCAGCTTAGGGGAGGGGGCCTACGAGCAGTACTTC. Its protein is CASSLGEGAYEQYF. Using reference TRBV7-6 and TRBJ2-7 for the parts outside the CDR3, the full variable domain is GAGVSQSPRYKVTKRGQDVALRCDPISGHVSLYWYRQALGQGPEFLTYFNYEAQQDKSGLPNDRFSAERPEGSISTLTIQRTEQRDSAMYRCASSLGEGAYEQYFGPGTRLTVT.

Details on this clonotype: One junction end disagrees with the germline gene, perhaps due to a read error. The chain recombines TRBV6-1 with TRBJ1-1; D is unclear. Per the germline V gene, CDR1 is MNHNS and CDR2 is SASEGT. This CDR3 has 16 residues. DNA of the CDR3: TGTGCCAGCAGTGAAATCAGTGTGGGTATGAACACTGAAGCTTCCTTT. Translated, it gives CASSEISVGMNTEASF.

The rearrangement links TRBV13 to TRBJ2-5, with 7 bases lining up with TRBD1. The CDR3 runs to 15 residues. Unmatched junction bases numbered 4, after V lost 1 base and J lost 2 bases. The germline V gene encodes CDR1 PRHDT and CDR2 FYEKMQ (reference sequence). In DNA form, the CDR3 reads TGTGCCAGCAGCTTAGTGGGACAGTTGCAAGAGACCCAGTACTTC. It yields the protein CASSLVGQLQETQYF.

This clonotype was detected once. V and J are TRBV7-6 and TRBJ2-7; 10 bases fit TRBD2. J lost 6 bases, V lost 1 base, and 0 bases had no gene match. Germline lookup yields CDR1 SGHVS and CDR2 FNYEAQ. The CDR3 runs 13 residues. Written as DNA, the CDR3 is TGTGCCAGCAGCTTAGTAGCGGGGGGCGAGCAGTACTTC. Its protein product is CASSLVAGGEQYF.

The gene calls are TRBV20-1 and TRBJ2-3; 14 nucleotides line up with TRBD2. V was clipped by 6 bases and J by 3 bases; unmatched bases: 2. The CDR3 has 14 amino acids. Germline CDR1 is DFQATT and CDR2 is SNEGSKA (reference sequence). The CDR3 sequence is CSAGTSGSTDTQYF. CDR3 nucleotides: TGCAGTGCAGGGACTAGCGGGAGTACAGATACGCAGTATTTT.

The CDR3 protein is CASSDSGDSYEQYF. DNA of the CDR3: TGTGCCAGCAGTGATAGCGGGGATTCCTACGAGCAGTACTTC. The chain couples TRBV2 to TRBJ2-7, with 8 bases fitting TRBD2. This CDR3 has 14 residues. The germline V gene encodes CDR1 SNHLY and CDR2 FYNNEI. After removal of 3 bases from V and 1 base from J, the junction contained 2 bases not matched to a gene.

This clonotype was seen many times. The CDR3: CASSSNVINTEAFF. In nucleotides, the CDR3 is TGTGCCAGCAGCTCGAACGTAATAAACACTGAAGCTTTCTTT. The chain recombines TRBV11-2 with TRBJ1-1, with D hard to call. The CDR3 loop spans 14 amino acids. Trimming shortened V by 4 bases and J by 2 bases, and 11 bases separated the two germline ends. Germline CDR1 and CDR2: SGHAT and FQNNGV.

This rearrangement joins TRBV10-3 to TRBJ1-2; 9 positions match TRBD1. Germline-derived CDR1 and CDR2 are ENHRY and SYGVKD. The CDR3 totals 13 residues. The trim removed 10 bases at V and 3 bases at J, leaving 6 bases unmatched. In nucleotides, the CDR3 is TGTGCCACCCAGACAGGGGGGGACTATGGCTACACCTTC. This sequence encodes CATQTGGDYGYTF.

The sample holds one count of this clonotype. The V gene is TRBV29-1, the J gene TRBJ1-2, with 8 nucleotides matching TRBD1. CDR1 is SQVTM, CDR2 ANQGSEA, per germline. The CDR3 sequence is 12 residues long. V shed 7 bases and J 3 bases; nucleotides not matched to a gene: 4. Here the CDR3 reads CSGVTGDYGYTF. The CDR3 coding sequence is TGCAGCGGCGTGACAGGGGACTATGGCTACACCTTC.

This clonotype occurred a few times. The rearrangement joins TRBV7-2 to TRBJ1-2, with TRBD1 as a possible D gene (5 bases). The V gene lost 1 base and the J gene lost 8 bases, with 20 bases spanning the gap. Germline values: CDR1 SGHTA, CDR2 FQGNSA. The CDR3 covers 16 residues. CDR3 bases: TGTGCCAGCAGCTTAGATTTAGGGGCCCATTGGCGCGGCTACACCTTC. This codes for CASSLDLGAHWRGYTF.

Turning to this clonotype: A junction boundary mismatches the germline segment, possibly from a read error. The chain joins TRBV10-3 to TRBJ2-6; weak D call: TRBD2 (6 bases). Germline V gene lookup returns CDR1 ENHRY and CDR2 SYGVKD. The CDR3 has 14 residues. CDR3 protein: CASSYGGRANVLTF. The CDR3 DNA follows: TGTGCCAGCAGTTACGGCGGGAGGGCCAACGTCCTGACTTTC.

A word on this clonotype: At one boundary the junction diverges from the germline segment, which might be a read error. V and J are TRBV11-2 and TRBJ2-2, with D uncertain. The CDR3 has 13 residues. Looked up from germline, CDR1 is SGHAT and CDR2 is FQNNGV. CDR3 sequence: CTSSLVVAGELFF. CDR3 DNA sequence: TGTACCAGCAGCTTGGTGGTGGCCGGGGAGCTGTTTTTT.

This clonotype has at least ten counts. The gene calls are TRBV27 and TRBJ2-6, with D unresolved. Germline CDR1 and CDR2: MNHEY and SMNVEV (reference sequence). The CDR3 consists of 14 residues. The V gene lost 10 bases and the J gene lost 0 bases, with 10 bases spanning the gap. In DNA, the CDR3 is TGTGCCACCCGTAAGGGCTCTGGGGCCAACGTCCTGACTTTC. As protein: CATRKGSGANVLTF. The variable domain in full, completed from reference TRBV27 and TRBJ2-6, reads EAQVTQNPRYLITVTGKKLTVTCSQNMNHEYMSWYRQDPGLGLRQIYYSMNVEVTDKGDVPEGYKVSRKEKRNFPLILESPSPNQTSLYFCATRKGSGANVLTFGAGSRLTVL.

This clonotype has at least ten counts. The CDR3 region has the DNA TGCAGTGCTAGCGAGGGAAATAATTCACCCCTCCACTTT. Translated, it gives CSASEGNNSPLHF. This sequence joins TRBV20-1 and TRBJ1-6, with no clear D. The CDR3 is made up of 13 amino acids. V lost 3 bases and J lost 5, with 8 bases in between. Germline V CDR1 and CDR2: DFQATT, SNEGSKA (reference sequence).

V gene TRBV9 combines with J gene TRBJ1-1, with D maybe TRBD1 (6 bases). Germline CDR1 SGDLS, CDR2 YYNGEE. CDR3 length: 13 amino acids. The V end lost 5 bases, the J end lost 9 bases, and 17 bases lay between the germline ends. CDR3 loop: CASSELVQGKAFF. In nucleotides, the CDR3 is TGTGCCAGCAGTGAATTGGTACAGGGCAAAGCTTTCTTT.

There are many counts of this clonotype. V and J are TRBV24-1 and TRBJ2-2; D not certain. CDR1 and CDR2 from the germline V gene are KGHDR and SFDVKD. V lost 11 bases and J lost 1, with 10 bases in between. The CDR3 has 13 amino acids. The CDR3 loop is CASFNGNTGELFF. The DNA of the CDR3 is TGTGCCAGTTTTAATGGGAACACCGGGGAGCTGTTTTTT.

This clonotype was seen at least ten times. The chain couples TRBV10-3 to TRBJ2-7, with 9 bases aligning to TRBD2. Germline V gene sequence: CDR1 ENHRY, CDR2 SYGVKD. V was clipped by 0 bases and J by 2 bases; unmatched bases: 8. The CDR3 totals 17 residues. The CDR3 sequence is CAISESRASGATYEQYF. CDR3 nucleotides: TGTGCCATCAGTGAGTCGCGGGCTAGCGGGGCCACCTACGAGCAGTACTTC.

This clonotype showed up many times. This sequence joins TRBV12-5 and TRBJ2-5; D remains unclear. V was cut by 5 bases and J by 0 bases, with 7 bases left in between. The CDR3 contains 13 residues. Looked up from germline, CDR1 is LGHNT and CDR2 is FRNRAP. The CDR3 reads CASGPEYQETQYF. The CDR3 region has the DNA TGTGCTAGTGGTCCCGAATACCAAGAGACCCAGTACTTC.

The V and J genes are TRBV24-1 and TRBJ2-7, with 8 bases lining up with TRBD1. The germline gives CDR1 KGHDR, CDR2 SFDVKD. The CDR3 is 17 residues long. Germline trimming cut 3 bases from V and 4 bases from J; bases unmatched to any gene: 13. This CDR3 reads CATSDPHFGTGGYEQYF. CDR3 nucleotides: TGTGCCACCAGTGATCCTCACTTCGGGACAGGAGGTTACGAGCAGTACTTC.

This clonotype was recorded at least ten times. The chain couples TRBV20-1 to TRBJ2-7, with 8 bases fitting TRBD2. The CDR3 has 16 amino acids. After removal of 0 bases from V and 3 bases from J, the junction contained 10 bases not matched to a gene. Germline CDR1 and CDR2: DFQATT and SNEGSKA (reference sequence). CDR3 residues: CSARDWVAGFGYEQYF. The CDR3 nucleotides are TGCAGTGCTAGAGATTGGGTAGCGGGATTCGGCTACGAGCAGTACTTC.